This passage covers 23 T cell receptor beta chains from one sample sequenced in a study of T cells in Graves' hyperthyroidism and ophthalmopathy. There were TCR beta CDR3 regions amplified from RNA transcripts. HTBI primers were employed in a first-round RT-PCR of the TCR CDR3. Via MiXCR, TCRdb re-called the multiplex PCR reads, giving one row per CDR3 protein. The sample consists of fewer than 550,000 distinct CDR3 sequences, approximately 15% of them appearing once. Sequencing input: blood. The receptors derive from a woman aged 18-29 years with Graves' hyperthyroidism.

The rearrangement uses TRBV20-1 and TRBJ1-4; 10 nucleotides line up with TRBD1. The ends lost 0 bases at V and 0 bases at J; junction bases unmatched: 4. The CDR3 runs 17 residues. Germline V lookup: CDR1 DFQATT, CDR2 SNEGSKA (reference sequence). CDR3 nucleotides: TGCAGTGCTAGAGACCTGGACAGGGGGGCAACTAATGAAAAACTGTTTTTT. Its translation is CSARDLDRGATNEKLFF.

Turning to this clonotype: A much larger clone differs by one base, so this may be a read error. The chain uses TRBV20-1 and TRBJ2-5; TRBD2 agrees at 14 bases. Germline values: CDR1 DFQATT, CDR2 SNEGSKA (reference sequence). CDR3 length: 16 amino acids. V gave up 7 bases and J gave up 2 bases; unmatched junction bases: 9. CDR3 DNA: TGCAGTGATCCGGGACTAGCGGGAGACGCACAAGAGACCCAGTACTTC. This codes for CSDPGLAGDAQETQYF.

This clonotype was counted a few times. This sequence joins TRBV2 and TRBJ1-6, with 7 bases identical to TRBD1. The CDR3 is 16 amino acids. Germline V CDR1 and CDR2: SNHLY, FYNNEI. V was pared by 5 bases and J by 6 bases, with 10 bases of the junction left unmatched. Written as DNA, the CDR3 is TGTGCCAGCAGTCGACTACAGGGGAATCCTAATTCACCCCTCCACTTT. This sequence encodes CASSRLQGNPNSPLHF.

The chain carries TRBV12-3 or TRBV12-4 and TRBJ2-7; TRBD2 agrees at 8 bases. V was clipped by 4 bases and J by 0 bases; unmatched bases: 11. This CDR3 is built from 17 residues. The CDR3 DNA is TGTGCCAGCAGTTACGCCATCGCGGGGGGAGCCTCCTACGAGCAGTACTTC. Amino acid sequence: CASSYAIAGGASYEQYF.

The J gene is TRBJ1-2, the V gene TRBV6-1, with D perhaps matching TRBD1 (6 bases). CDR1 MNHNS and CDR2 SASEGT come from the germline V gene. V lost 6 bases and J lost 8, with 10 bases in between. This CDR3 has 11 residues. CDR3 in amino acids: CASRDRSGYTF. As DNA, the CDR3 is TGTGCCAGCAGGGACAGATCCGGCTACACCTTC.

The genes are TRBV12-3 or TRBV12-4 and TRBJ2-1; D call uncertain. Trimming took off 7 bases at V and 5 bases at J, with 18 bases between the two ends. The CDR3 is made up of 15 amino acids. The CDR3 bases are TGTGCCAGCACCCTTCCCTACCCAGAGGACAATGAGCAGTTCTTC. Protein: CASTLPYPEDNEQFF.

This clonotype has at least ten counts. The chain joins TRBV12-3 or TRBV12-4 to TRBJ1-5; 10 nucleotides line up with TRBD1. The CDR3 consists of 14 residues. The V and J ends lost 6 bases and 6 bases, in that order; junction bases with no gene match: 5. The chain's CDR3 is CASSATGGFQPQHF. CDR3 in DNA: TGTGCCAGCAGCGCGACAGGGGGCTTTCAGCCCCAGCATTTT.

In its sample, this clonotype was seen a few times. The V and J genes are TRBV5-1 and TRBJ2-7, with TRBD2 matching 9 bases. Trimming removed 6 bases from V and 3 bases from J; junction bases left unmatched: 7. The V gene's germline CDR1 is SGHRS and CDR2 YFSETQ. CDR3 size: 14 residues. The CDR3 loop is CASKGLAGNYEQYF. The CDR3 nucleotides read TGCGCCAGCAAAGGGCTAGCGGGGAACTACGAGCAGTACTTC.

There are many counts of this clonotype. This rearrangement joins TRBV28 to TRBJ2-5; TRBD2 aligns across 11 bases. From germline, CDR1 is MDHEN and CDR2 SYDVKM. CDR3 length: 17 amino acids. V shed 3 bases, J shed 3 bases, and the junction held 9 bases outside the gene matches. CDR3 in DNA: TGTGCCAGCAGTTTGATCGGTAGCGGGAGGGAAAAAGAGACCCAGTACTTC. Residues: CASSLIGSGREKETQYF.

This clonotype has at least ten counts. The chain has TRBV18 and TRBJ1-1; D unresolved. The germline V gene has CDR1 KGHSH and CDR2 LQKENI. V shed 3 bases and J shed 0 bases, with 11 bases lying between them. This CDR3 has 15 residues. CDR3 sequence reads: CASSPSGGVNTEAFF. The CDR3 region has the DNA TGTGCCAGCTCACCCTCGGGTGGTGTGAACACTGAAGCTTTCTTT.

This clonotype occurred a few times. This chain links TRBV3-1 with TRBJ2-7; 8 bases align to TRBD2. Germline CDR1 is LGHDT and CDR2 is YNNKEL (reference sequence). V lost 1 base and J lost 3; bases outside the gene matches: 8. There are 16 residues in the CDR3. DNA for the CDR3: TGTGCCAGCAGCCAAGCTGTTGGTAGCGGGGTCTACGAGCAGTACTTC. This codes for CASSQAVGSGVYEQYF.

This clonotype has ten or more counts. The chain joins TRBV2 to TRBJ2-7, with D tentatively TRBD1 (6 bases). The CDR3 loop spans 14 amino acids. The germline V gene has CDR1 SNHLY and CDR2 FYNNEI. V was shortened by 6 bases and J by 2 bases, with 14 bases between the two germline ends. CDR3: CASRSRGIPYEQYF. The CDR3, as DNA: TGTGCCAGCAGGTCGAGGGGGATCCCCTACGAGCAGTACTTC.

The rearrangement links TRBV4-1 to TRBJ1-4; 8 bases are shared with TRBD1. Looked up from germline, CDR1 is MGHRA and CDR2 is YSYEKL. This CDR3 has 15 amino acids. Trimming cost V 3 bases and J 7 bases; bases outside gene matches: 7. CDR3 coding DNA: TGCGCCAGCAGCCACGGCAGGGGGCTTTTTGAAAAACTGTTTTTT. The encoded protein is CASSHGRGLFEKLFF.

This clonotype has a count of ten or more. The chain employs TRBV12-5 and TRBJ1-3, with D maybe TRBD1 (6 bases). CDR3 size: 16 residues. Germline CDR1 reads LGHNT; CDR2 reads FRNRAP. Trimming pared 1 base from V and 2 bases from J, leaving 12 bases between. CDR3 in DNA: TGTGCTAGTGGTTTGGCCGAACAGGGAGCTGGAAACACCATATATTTT. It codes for CASGLAEQGAGNTIYF.

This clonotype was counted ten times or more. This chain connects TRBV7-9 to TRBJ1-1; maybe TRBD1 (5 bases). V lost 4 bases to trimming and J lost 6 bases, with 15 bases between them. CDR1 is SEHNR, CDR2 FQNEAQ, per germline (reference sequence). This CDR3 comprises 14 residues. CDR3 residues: CASSSWGVVPEAFF. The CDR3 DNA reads TGTGCCAGCAGCTCGTGGGGGGTAGTGCCTGAAGCTTTCTTT. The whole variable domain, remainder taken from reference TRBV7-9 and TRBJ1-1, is DTGVSQNPRHKITKRGQNVTFRCDPISEHNRLYWYRQTLGQGPEFLTYFQNEAQLEKSRLLSDRFSAERPKGSFSTLEIQRTEQGDSAMYLCASSSWGVVPEAFFGQGTRLTVV.

DNA of the CDR3: TGTGCCAGCAGCCAAGGTCTTACAGGGGGCTTTCTGACTGAAGCTTTCTTT. It codes for CASSQGLTGGFLTEAFF. The rearrangement links TRBV3-1 to TRBJ1-1, with 9 bases aligning to TRBD1. CDR3 length: 17 residues. The junction had 11 bases not matched to a gene; V was cut back by 1 base and J by 5 bases. Germline CDR1 LGHDT, CDR2 YNNKEL (reference sequence).

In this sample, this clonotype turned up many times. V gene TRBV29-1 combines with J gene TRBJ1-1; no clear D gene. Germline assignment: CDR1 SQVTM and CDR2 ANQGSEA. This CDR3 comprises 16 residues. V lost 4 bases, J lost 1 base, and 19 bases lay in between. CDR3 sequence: CSVAQAGFSGNTEAFF. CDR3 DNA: TGCAGCGTTGCACAAGCGGGGTTCTCGGGGAACACTGAAGCTTTCTTT.

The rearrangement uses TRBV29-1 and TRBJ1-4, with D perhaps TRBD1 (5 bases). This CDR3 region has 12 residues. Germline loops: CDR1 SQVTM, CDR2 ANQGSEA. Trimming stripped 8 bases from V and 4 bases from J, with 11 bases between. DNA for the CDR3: TGCAGCTACCTGGGGGGTAATGAAAAACTGTTTTTT. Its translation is CSYLGGNEKLFF.

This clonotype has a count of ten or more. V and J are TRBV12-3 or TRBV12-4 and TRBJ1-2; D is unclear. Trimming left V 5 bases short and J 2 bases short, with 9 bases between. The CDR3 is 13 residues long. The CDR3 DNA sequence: TGTGCCAGCAGTCCAACAGAGAACTATGGCTACACCTTC. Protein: CASSPTENYGYTF.

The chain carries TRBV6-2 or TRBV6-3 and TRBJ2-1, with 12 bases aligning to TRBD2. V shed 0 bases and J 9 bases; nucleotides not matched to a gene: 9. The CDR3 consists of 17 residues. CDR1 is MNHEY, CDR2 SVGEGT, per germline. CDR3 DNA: TGTGCCAGCAGTTACTCGTCTAGCGGGAGGGCCTTCGGTGAGCAGTTCTTC. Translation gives CASSYSSSGRAFGEQFF.

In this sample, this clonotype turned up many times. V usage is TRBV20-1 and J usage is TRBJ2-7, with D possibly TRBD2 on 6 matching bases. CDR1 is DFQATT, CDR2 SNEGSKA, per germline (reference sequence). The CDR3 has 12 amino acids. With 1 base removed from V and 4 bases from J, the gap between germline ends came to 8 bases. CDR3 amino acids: CSARVGGYEQYF. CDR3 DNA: TGCAGTGCTAGAGTGGGAGGTTACGAGCAGTACTTC.

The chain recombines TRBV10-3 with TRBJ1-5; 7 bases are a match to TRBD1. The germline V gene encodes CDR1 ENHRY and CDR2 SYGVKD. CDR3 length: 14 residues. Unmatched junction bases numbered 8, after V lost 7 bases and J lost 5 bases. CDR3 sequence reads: CAIKEDRVYQPQHF. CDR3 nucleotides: TGTGCCATCAAGGAAGACAGGGTCTATCAGCCCCAGCATTTT.

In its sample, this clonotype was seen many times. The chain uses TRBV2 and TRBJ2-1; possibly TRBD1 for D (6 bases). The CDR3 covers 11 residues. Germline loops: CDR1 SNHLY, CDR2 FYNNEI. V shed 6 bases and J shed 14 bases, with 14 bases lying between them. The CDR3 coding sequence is TGTGCCAGCAGCTCCGGGACATCGAAGTTCTTC. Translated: CASSSGTSKFF.